This T cell receptor beta chain was sequenced for a study of post-analysis software for immune sequencing data. Study conclusions and caveats: Roughly 5 TRBV segments, including TRBV5-6, TRBV5-1 and TRBV20-1, were more frequent in patients than controls. Batch-mates among the samples co-clustered strongly by F measure.

CDR1 is DFQATT, CDR2 SNEGSKA, per germline (reference sequence). Unmatched junction bases numbered 14, after V lost 6 bases and J lost 8 bases. The CDR3 covers 14 residues. Incorporated into the TCR beta cDNA libraries were unique molecular identifiers, which served to reduce PCR and sequencing biases. TCRdb itself ran the PCR reads through MiXCR, one entry per CDR3 protein. This sample has roughly 650,000 distinct CDR3 sequences, with approximately 59% found just once. Worth noting for this clonotype: Its target is unknown.

The sequenced material came from blood. The V and J genes are TRBV20-1 and TRBJ1-2; 8 positions agree with TRBD1. This sequence originates from a girl aged 2 to 9 with multiple sclerosis. The CDR3 DNA sequence: TGCAGTGCCGCTACAGGGGGGTTGGGAGAGGGCTACACCTTC. Translating it yields CSAATGGLGEGYTF.